This T cell receptor (beta chain) was recorded in a study of T cell responses to AZD1222 COVID-19 vaccine. Sequenced by immunoSEQ multiplex PCR; TCRdb stores in-frame clones only, minus some. The top ten clones hold around 18% of a sample with 150,000 to 180,000 clones, about 92% of them seen once. From germline, CDR1 is LNHDA and CDR2 SQIVND (reference sequence). V lost 6 bases to trimming and J lost 5 bases; unmatched junction nucleotides: 13. The CDR3 is made up of 15 amino acids. The V gene is TRBV19, the J gene TRBJ2-7, with 7 bases lining up with TRBD2. The TCR originated in an adult in good health. Sequencing was performed on peripheral blood, taken on day 0 of AZD1222 vaccination. CDR3 in amino acids: CASRHRDYKSHEQYF. The CDR3 DNA reads as TGTGCCAGTAGGCACCGGGACTATAAATCCCACGAGCAGTACTTC.